The 8 T cell receptor beta chains reported below all come from one sample, sequenced in a study of CD8 T cells in Susac syndrome. When the RNA was reverse transcribed, random hexamers were used with an input of roughly 0.5 to 1 ug. TCRdb processed the immunoSEQ multiplex PCR reads anew with MiXCR; each CDR3 protein has one entry. The table lists about 180,000 distinct CDR3 sequences, 94% of them singletons. Sequencing input: CD4+ T cells from PBMCs. Every receptor here comes from a human donor with Susac syndrome.

This clonotype appeared once. CDR3: CASSLLTGDNSPLHF. As DNA, the CDR3 is TGTGCCAGCTCACTTCTGACAGGGGATAATTCACCCCTCCACTTT. The chain carries TRBV18 and TRBJ1-6; 8 bases are shared with TRBD1. Germline lookup yields CDR1 KGHSH and CDR2 LQKENI. Trimming removed 4 bases from V and 5 bases from J; junction bases left unmatched: 4. This CDR3 comprises 15 residues.

The rearrangement links TRBV19 to TRBJ2-2; 9 bases are a match to TRBD1. The CDR3 is made up of 14 amino acids. Per the germline V gene, CDR1 is LNHDA and CDR2 is SQIVND (reference sequence). Trimming at V came to 6 bases and at J to 3 bases, leaving 2 bases not matched to a gene. In DNA form, the CDR3 reads TGTGCCAGTAGCGACAGGGGGGACACCGGGGAGCTGTTTTTT. The encoded protein is CASSDRGDTGELFF. Complete variable domain (other parts from reference TRBV19 and TRBJ2-2): DGGITQSPKYLFRKEGQNVTLSCEQNLNHDAMYWYRQDPGQGLRLIYYSQIVNDFQKGDIAEGYSVSREKKESFPLTVTSAQKNPTAFYLCASSDRGDTGELFFGEGSRLTVL.

V is TRBV5-6 and J is TRBJ1-2; 8 nucleotides agree with TRBD1. Germline V gene lookup returns CDR1 SGHDT and CDR2 YYEEEE. The CDR3 consists of 14 residues. V was pared by 2 bases and J by 2 bases, with 2 bases of the junction left unmatched. CDR3 sequence: CASSLWTGNYGYTF. In nucleotides, the CDR3 is TGTGCCAGCAGCTTATGGACAGGGAACTATGGCTACACCTTC.

The rearrangement links TRBV12-3 or TRBV12-4 to TRBJ2-5; 7 bases align to TRBD2. The CDR3 is 13 amino acids. V trimming: 5 bases; J trimming: 3 bases; junction bases outside the gene matches: 3. The CDR3 sequence is CASSHGREETQYF. CDR3 in DNA: TGTGCCAGCAGTCATGGGAGGGAAGAGACCCAGTACTTC.

This clonotype occurred a few times. This chain uses TRBV20-1 with TRBJ2-3; 12 bases are a match to TRBD2. The germline CDR1 and CDR2 sequences are DFQATT and SNEGSKA (reference sequence). The CDR3 length is 16 residues. Trimming took 0 bases from V and 1 from J; bases not matched to a gene: 2. DNA of the CDR3: TGCAGTGCTAGAGATCGACTAGCGGGGGGCACAGATACGCAGTATTTT. Protein: CSARDRLAGGTDTQYF.

The V gene is TRBV5-6, the J gene TRBJ1-2, with 8 bases matching TRBD1. Germline V CDR1 and CDR2: SGHDT, YYEEEE. V was clipped by 4 bases and J by 8 bases; unmatched bases: 7. The CDR3 loop spans 13 amino acids. The CDR3: CASSQDREAGYTF. For the CDR3, the DNA is TGTGCCAGCAGCCAGGACAGGGAGGCCGGCTACACCTTC.

This chain links TRBV29-1 with TRBJ1-1; tentative D call: TRBD1 (6 bases). The ends were cut back, 2 bases at V and 4 bases at J, with 11 bases in the middle. Per the germline V gene, CDR1 is SQVTM and CDR2 is ANQGSEA. CDR3 length: 13 residues. CDR3 amino acids: CSVEHRAGTEAFF. DNA for the CDR3: TGCAGCGTTGAACACAGGGCGGGCACTGAAGCTTTCTTT.

This rearrangement joins TRBV12-3 or TRBV12-4 to TRBJ1-2, with 8 bases matching TRBD1. CDR3 length: 13 amino acids. The junction had 3 bases not matched to a gene; V was cut back by 6 bases and J by 3 bases. The CDR3 is CASSKDRDYGYTF. The CDR3 DNA reads as TGTGCCAGCAGCAAGGACAGGGACTATGGCTACACCTTC.